This T cell receptor beta chain is from a study of CD8+ T cells in alopecia areata. Sorting of pooled cutaneous lymph node cells was based on CD4, CD8alpha, NKG2D, NKG2ACE and other markers. This CDR3 spans 14 amino acids. Germline CDR1 and CDR2: NSQYPW and LRSPGD (reference sequence). Once RNA had been extracted, it was reverse transcribed into cDNA to act as the sequencing template. Generated by immunoSEQ multiplex PCR, the TCRdb table keeps only in-frame clones and is missing some. The sample lists approximately 280,000 clones, none appearing once, the ten largest making up more than 0.95%. This clone was seen only a few times. Here the gene names and germline are mouse. The sequence runs out 4 residues before the end of the CDR3; the remainder is reconstructed from the germline J gene.

The genes are TRBV1 and TRBJ2-7; a possible D gene is TRBD1 (6 bases). The clonotype comes from a C3H/HeJ mouse with alopecia areata. The mice in this strain carry MHC haplotype H2-k. The specimen sequenced was CD4+ T cells sorted from a lymph node. CDR3 DNA, as far as it was read: TGCACCTGCAGTGCAGGGCGGGACAAGTAT. Translated: CTCSAGRDKY. The full CDR3 protein reads CTCSAGRDKYEQYF.